This T cell receptor (beta chain) was captured in a study of T cell repertoires in cytomegalovirus infection. Study details: The public TCR beta signatures pointed to both CMV infection and matching HLA type.

TCRdb recomputed calls from the reads with MiXCR, one row per CDR3 protein. In the table there are roughly 180,000 distinct CDR3 sequences, roughly 17% of which are singletons. This CDR3 is 15 amino acids long. Germline CDR1 reads SGHVS; CDR2 reads FQNEAQ. V gave up 6 bases and J gave up 3 bases, with 17 bases separating them. The rearrangement joins TRBV7-8 to TRBJ1-1; tentative D call: TRBD1 (6 bases). Sequenced: CD8+ T cells from PBMCs. The clonotype was recovered from a human donor in good health (CMV status not recorded). Some clones in this sample may be carry-over from other donors' samples. The CDR3 nucleotides read TGTGCCAGCAGTTATATTGAAGGGGGTGACACTGAAGCTTTCTTT. This translates into CASSYIEGGDTEAFF.